The entry below describes one T cell receptor beta chain. The protocol was immunoSEQ multiplex PCR, while the TCRdb copy is restricted to in-frame clones and leaves out a portion. The table has some 200,000 clones, roughly four fifths seen once. Looked up from germline, CDR1 is SGHRS and CDR2 is YFSETQ. Trimming pared 4 bases from V and 0 bases from J, leaving 19 bases between. The CDR3 length is 17 residues. The sample belongs to a study of blood T cell repertoires in COVID-19. Turning to the study itself: PBMCs, B-cell-depleted T cells, or T cells provided the cDNA or gDNA that made up the material.

The chain is built from TRBV5-1 and TRBJ2-5; perhaps TRBD1 as D (5 bases). The source material was PBMCs or T cells enriched from blood (not recorded which). The receptor's source is a man aged 40-50 years who had recovered from COVID-19. The CDR3 loop is CASSPTVTGPYQETQYF. The CDR3 DNA reads as TGCGCCAGCAGCCCTACAGTAACAGGACCGTACCAAGAGACCCAGTACTTC.